The 16 T cell receptor beta chains given below trace back to one sample, sequenced in a study of patients and donors after allogeneic stem cell transplantation. TCRdb fed the RT-PCR reads into MiXCR, producing one record per CDR3 protein. Of about 960,000 distinct CDR3 sequences listed, more than 15% are singletons. Sequenced: blood, either unsorted or a sorted T cell fraction (not recorded which). The receptors stem from a human donor who was either an allogeneic HSCT recipient or a stem cell or donor lymphocyte infusion donor (not recorded which). It is not recorded whose cells these are; they may come from a transplant donor.

The CDR3 is CASSLGFSGEQFF. CDR3 DNA sequence: TGTGCCAGCAGCTTGGGTTTTAGCGGGGAGCAGTTCTTC. The V gene is TRBV5-6, the J gene TRBJ2-1, with 7 bases aligning to TRBD2. V gave up 0 bases and J gave up 10 bases; unmatched junction bases: 4. This CDR3 spans 13 amino acids. Germline CDR1 reads SGHDT; CDR2 reads YYEEEE.

A few counts support this clonotype. V gene TRBV12-3 or TRBV12-4 combines with J gene TRBJ1-2; D possibly corresponds to TRBD1 (6 bases). The length of the CDR3 is 15 residues. The V gene lost 2 bases and the J gene lost 6 bases, with 16 bases spanning the gap. CDR3 coding DNA: TGTGCCAGCAGTTTACGACCCAGGGGCATGGATGGCTACACCTTC. It translates to CASSLRPRGMDGYTF.

The rearrangement uses TRBV19 and TRBJ2-1; D not certain. Trimming stripped 5 bases from V and 4 bases from J, with 6 bases between. Germline CDR1 and CDR2: LNHDA and SQIVND (reference sequence). The CDR3 sequence is 12 residues long. The DNA of the CDR3 is TGTGCCAGTAGTGCCCGATACAATGAGCAGTTCTTC. Translated: CASSARYNEQFF.

This clonotype was seen only a few times. V and J are TRBV15 and TRBJ1-6; the match to TRBD1 covers 7 bases. Trimming took 0 bases from V and 9 from J; bases not matched to a gene: 5. This CDR3 contains 15 residues. CDR1 LNHNV and CDR2 YYDKDF come from the germline V gene (reference sequence). The CDR3 sequence: CATSRDGQEASPLHF. Here the CDR3 DNA reads TGTGCCACCAGCAGAGATGGACAGGAGGCTTCACCCCTCCACTTT.

This clonotype has ten or more counts. This chain joins TRBV12-3 or TRBV12-4 and TRBJ2-5; 7 bases are a match to TRBD1. The V and J ends lost 5 bases and 5 bases, in that order; junction bases with no gene match: 14. This CDR3 has 16 residues. This chain's CDR3 is CASSPRQGRGLETQYF. The CDR3 coding sequence is TGTGCCAGCAGTCCCAGACAGGGAAGGGGCTTGGAGACCCAGTACTTC.

V usage is TRBV12-3 or TRBV12-4 and J usage is TRBJ2-2; no definite D call. V shed 3 bases and J shed 4 bases, with 6 bases lying between them. The CDR3 contains 13 residues. The CDR3, as DNA: TGTGCCAGCAGTTTTCATCCCACCGGGGAGCTGTTTTTT. Encoded protein: CASSFHPTGELFF.

The chain employs TRBV5-5 and TRBJ1-1, with a possible D match to TRBD1 (5 bases). The CDR3 has 14 amino acids. CDR1 is SGHKS, CDR2 YYEKEE, per germline (reference sequence). The ends were cut back, 4 bases at V and 3 bases at J, with 13 bases in the middle. The CDR3: CASSTDPGDTEAFF. DNA of the CDR3: TGTGCCAGCAGCACCGACCCGGGGGACACTGAAGCTTTCTTT.

This clonotype showed up just a few times. The chain recombines TRBV12-3 or TRBV12-4 with TRBJ1-3; no clear D gene. The ends were cut back, 0 bases at V and 0 bases at J, with 12 bases in the middle. This CDR3 is 17 amino acids long. CDR3 in DNA: TGTGCCAGCAGTTTAGCCCGACGGATCTCCTCTGGAAACACCATATATTTT. Translating it yields CASSLARRISSGNTIYF.

The chain recombines TRBV12-3 or TRBV12-4 with TRBJ1-1; D possibly corresponds to TRBD1 (5 bases). The CDR3 covers 15 residues. V lost 1 base to trimming and J lost 3 bases, with 12 bases between them. CDR3 DNA sequence: TGTGCCAGCAGTTTAGTGGCAGCGGGGGACACTGAAGCTTTCTTT. As protein: CASSLVAAGDTEAFF.

This clonotype was observed a few times. CDR3 amino acids: CASSYPDRESSEQYF. DNA of the CDR3: TGTGCCAGCAGTTACCCAGACAGGGAATCTAGCGAGCAGTACTTC. This rearrangement joins TRBV6-5 to TRBJ2-7, with 7 bases identical to TRBD1. V lost 2 bases to trimming and J lost 6 bases; unmatched junction nucleotides: 10. The CDR3 length is 15 residues. Germline values: CDR1 MNHEY, CDR2 SVGAGI.

This chain joins TRBV4-2 and TRBJ2-3, with D possibly TRBD2 on 7 matching bases. This CDR3 has 15 residues. The germline V gene has CDR1 LGHNA and CDR2 YNFKEQ. Trimming removed 8 bases from V and 4 bases from J, with 19 bases in between. The CDR3 region has the DNA TGTGCCAGCGCTTGGAAGGGGGGGGCCCCAGATACGCAGTATTTT. Translating it yields CASAWKGGAPDTQYF.

Only a few counts were recorded for this clonotype. Germline and junction disagree at one end, which may indicate a read error. The rearrangement joins TRBV7-7 to TRBJ2-3; no firm D call. The CDR3 is made up of 16 amino acids. CDR1 SSHAT and CDR2 FNYEAQ come from the germline V gene (reference sequence). The CDR3 here is CASSPLTQRSTDTQYF. The CDR3 nucleotides are TGTGCTAGCAGCCCCCTAACCCAGCGCAGCACAGATACGCAGTATTTT.

The gene calls are TRBV20-1 and TRBJ2-3; 8 positions agree with TRBD2. The germline V gene encodes CDR1 DFQATT and CDR2 SNEGSKA (reference sequence). The CDR3 contains 13 residues. Unmatched junction bases numbered 4, after V lost 3 bases and J lost 5 bases. The CDR3 loop reads CSASGGAEDTQYF. CDR3 sequence (DNA): TGCAGTGCTAGCGGGGGGGCCGAAGATACGCAGTATTTT.

This clonotype was seen a handful of times. The gene calls are TRBV29-1 and TRBJ1-1, with D unclear. This CDR3 contains 12 residues. Germline CDR1 SQVTM, CDR2 ANQGSEA. The V and J ends lost 4 bases and 6 bases respectively, with 12 bases between them. CDR3 sequence reads: CSVVEGRAEAFF. The CDR3 DNA is TGCAGCGTTGTAGAGGGTCGCGCTGAAGCTTTCTTT.

J is TRBJ2-1 and V is TRBV20-1; D perhaps matches TRBD2 (5 bases). Germline V lookup: CDR1 DFQATT, CDR2 SNEGSKA (reference sequence). The germline V and J ends were trimmed by 2 bases and 0 bases, with 11 bases remaining between them. The CDR3 spans 15 residues. The CDR3 spells CSARPSGGSYNEQFF. For the CDR3, the DNA is TGCAGTGCTAGACCCAGCGGAGGCTCCTACAATGAGCAGTTCTTC.

This clonotype was seen more than once but under ten times. This chain links TRBV4-1 with TRBJ2-7; 7 positions agree with TRBD1. The V gene's germline CDR1 is MGHRA and CDR2 YSYEKL. Trimming at V came to 6 bases and at J to 2 bases, leaving 10 bases not matched to a gene. This CDR3 spans 15 amino acids. CDR3 protein: CASSGSGTAPYEQYF. The CDR3 nucleotides read TGCGCCAGCAGTGGATCCGGGACAGCCCCCTACGAGCAGTACTTC.